This T cell receptor (beta chain) was documented in a study of blood T cell repertoires in COVID-19. Background on the study: The United States, Italy and Spain provided the acute and convalescent COVID-19 samples. T cells, B-cell-depleted T cells, or PBMCs provided the cDNA or gDNA that served as material.

In the study's own analysis: Nucleated cell counts were estimated from reference gene primer amplification. Assay: immunoSEQ multiplex PCR; the TCRdb copy retains only in-frame clones and omits some. That table supplies the V and J calls and clone size; D and trimming were determined from the DNA. Of over 120,000 clones listed, about 83% are singletons. Germline values: CDR1 SGDLS, CDR2 YYNGEE. V was clipped by 0 bases and J by 8 bases, with 14 bases between them. The CDR3 runs to 15 residues. V is TRBV9 and J is TRBJ1-4; D is unclear. The TCR sequence derives from a woman aged 45-65 years with active or convalescent COVID-19. Sequences were obtained from peripheral blood. The CDR3 nucleotides read TGTGCCAGCAGCGTAGAGGAGGGCGCGGGGGAAAAACTGTTTTTT. As protein: CASSVEEGAGEKLFF.